The 27 T cell receptor beta chains below were found in one sample sequenced in a study of control samples from healthy donors and cancer patients. The repertoire was sequenced with immunoSEQ multiplex PCR; TCRdb's copy has only in-frame clones and lacks some. This sample carries roughly 120,000 clones, around 89% of them seen once, and the ten largest clones take almost 40%. The source material was blood. Receptors originate from a man between 45 and 60 years old in good health.

This chain uses TRBV9 with TRBJ1-1, with D unresolved. The V end was cut by 6 bases, the J end by 5 bases, with 17 bases between. The CDR3 length is 14 residues. The germline CDR1 and CDR2 sequences are SGDLS and YYNGEE. The CDR3 spells CASNQWGSATEAFF. CDR3 DNA: TGTGCCAGCAACCAGTGGGGAAGTGCGACTGAAGCTTTCTTT.

The chain couples TRBV5-4 to TRBJ2-7, with TRBD2 matching 7 bases. Germline V gene lookup returns CDR1 SGHNT and CDR2 YYREEE (reference sequence). The CDR3 extends over 14 amino acids. The J segment lost 6 bases and the V segment lost 3 bases, leaving 9 bases of the junction unmatched. DNA for the CDR3: TGTGCCAGCAGCTGGCGGGGAGGGACCGGCGAGCAGTACTTC. It encodes CASSWRGGTGEQYF.

The J gene is TRBJ2-5, the V gene TRBV4-1; perhaps D is TRBD1 or TRBD2 (6 bases each). This CDR3 has 16 residues. Trimming pared 1 base from V and 7 bases from J, leaving 19 bases between. CDR1 is MGHRA and CDR2 is YSYEKL in the germline V gene. The CDR3 nucleotides read TGCGCCAGCAGCCAAGTAGAGGGGGGCTCCTTGGGGACCCAGTACTTC. It yields the protein CASSQVEGGSLGTQYF.

This sequence joins TRBV9 and TRBJ2-2; tentatively, D is TRBD1 (6 bases). The CDR3 spans 15 residues. V gave up 3 bases and J gave up 5 bases, with 14 bases separating them. Germline V gives CDR1 SGDLS, CDR2 YYNGEE. Here the CDR3 DNA reads TGTGCCAGCAGCGAGACAGGAGCGGATACCGGGGAGCTGTTTTTT. Residues: CASSETGADTGELFF.

The table lists this clone with a count of one. This rearrangement joins TRBV19 to TRBJ1-1, with D hard to call. This CDR3 has 14 amino acids. V was shortened by 7 bases and J by 5 bases, with 17 bases between the two germline ends. CDR1 is LNHDA and CDR2 is SQIVND in the germline V gene (reference sequence). In DNA form, the CDR3 reads TGTGCCAGTAACGTTCAGAGAGGCGGGACTGAAGCTTTCTTT. This translates into CASNVQRGGTEAFF.

The rearrangement links TRBV2 to TRBJ2-3; the D is unclear. The germline gives CDR1 SNHLY, CDR2 FYNNEI. Trimming left V 4 bases short and J 5 bases short, with 16 bases between. This CDR3 has 15 residues. The CDR3: CASSGSLIPVDTQYF. Here the CDR3 DNA reads TGTGCCAGCAGTGGCTCCCTTATCCCTGTAGATACGCAGTATTTT. Supplemented by reference TRBV2 and TRBJ2-3, the full variable domain reads EPEVTQTPSHQVTQMGQEVILRCVPISNHLYFYWYRQILGQKVEFLVSFYNNEISEKSEIFDDQFSVERPDGSNFTLKIRSTKLEDSAMYFCASSGSLIPVDTQYFGPGTRLTVL.

The V call is TRBV5-4, the J call TRBJ2-1, with TRBD1 identical over 10 bases. Germline assignment: CDR1 SGHNT and CDR2 YYREEE (reference sequence). After removal of 4 bases from V and 2 bases from J, the junction contained 3 bases not matched to a gene. This CDR3 region has 15 residues. DNA of the CDR3: TGTGCCAGCAGCCGGGACAGGGGCGCCTACAATGAGCAGTTCTTC. This codes for CASSRDRGAYNEQFF.

This chain's CDR3 is CSASIRDPNYGYTF. CDR3 nucleotides: TGCAGTGCTAGTATCCGGGATCCAAACTATGGCTACACCTTC. This chain uses TRBV20-1 with TRBJ1-2, with D hard to call. Germline values: CDR1 DFQATT, CDR2 SNEGSKA (reference sequence). Trimming left V 3 bases short and J 2 bases short, with 13 bases between. The CDR3 contains 14 residues.

CDR3 sequence: CASSWEGTNTGELFF. The CDR3 DNA reads TGTGCCAGCAGTTGGGAGGGGACGAACACCGGGGAGCTGTTTTTT. The rearrangement links TRBV7-2 to TRBJ2-2, with 7 bases lining up with TRBD2. This CDR3 spans 15 amino acids. Per germline, CDR1 SGHTA and CDR2 FQGNSA. The junction had 4 bases not matched to a gene; V was cut back by 6 bases and J by 0 bases.

The chain couples TRBV5-1 to TRBJ2-6; D might be TRBD1 (5 bases). CDR1 is SGHRS, CDR2 YFSETQ, per germline. Trimming left V 5 bases short and J 2 bases short, with 8 bases between. The CDR3 runs 14 residues. CDR3 DNA sequence: TGCGCCAGCAGGGACACCGCTGGGGCCAACGTCCTGACTTTC. Translated: CASRDTAGANVLTF.

This clone was picked up one time. This rearrangement joins TRBV15 to TRBJ2-1, with TRBD2 identical over 7 bases. The germline V gene has CDR1 LNHNV and CDR2 YYDKDF (reference sequence). CDR3 length: 15 residues. V was pared by 2 bases and J by 4 bases, with 5 bases of the junction left unmatched. The CDR3 loop reads CATSRQGGVYNEQFF. The CDR3 coding sequence is TGTGCCACCAGCAGACAGGGAGGGGTATACAATGAGCAGTTCTTC.

This clone was recorded at least ten times. The rearrangement uses TRBV11-2 and TRBJ2-2, with 14 bases lining up with TRBD2. V lost 6 bases, J lost 2 bases, and 8 bases stayed unmatched. Germline V gene sequence: CDR1 SGHAT, CDR2 FQNNGV. This CDR3 has 18 amino acids. The CDR3 region is CASSFIGTSGRNTGELFF. The CDR3, as DNA: TGTGCCAGCAGTTTTATTGGGACTAGCGGGAGAAACACCGGGGAGCTGTTTTTT. The full variable domain, completed using reference TRBV11-2 and TRBJ2-2, is EAGVAQSPRYKIIEKRQSVAFWCNPISGHATLYWYQQILGQGPKLLIQFQNNGVVDDSQLPKDRFSAERLKGVDSTLKIQPAKLEDSAVYLCASSFIGTSGRNTGELFFGEGSRLTVL.

The chain recombines TRBV19 with TRBJ1-5; D is ambiguous. This CDR3 contains 15 residues. The V end was cut by 8 bases, the J end by 0 bases, with 14 bases between. Per germline, CDR1 LNHDA and CDR2 SQIVND (reference sequence). CDR3 region: CASASEAYSNQPQHF. In DNA, the CDR3 is TGTGCCAGTGCCTCAGAAGCTTATAGCAATCAGCCCCAGCATTTT.

The V call is TRBV28, the J call TRBJ2-7, with a weak D call TRBD1 (6 bases). The V gene lost 7 bases and the J gene lost 11 bases, with 18 bases spanning the gap. CDR1 and CDR2 from the germline V gene are MDHEN and SYDVKM. CDR3 length: 12 amino acids. CDR3 coding DNA: TGTGCCAGCACCCGGACAGCCGGGGAAGAGTACTTC. It is translated as CASTRTAGEEYF.

The rearrangement joins TRBV7-2 to TRBJ2-6, with D tentatively TRBD2 (5 bases). The germline CDR1 and CDR2 sequences are SGHTA and FQGNSA. CDR3 size: 15 residues. V shed 3 bases and J shed 3 bases, with 9 bases lying between them. The CDR3 here is CASSFTGSGANVLTF. CDR3 sequence (DNA): TGTGCCAGCAGCTTCACGGGGAGTGGGGCCAACGTCCTGACTTTC.

The chain recombines TRBV5-1 with TRBJ2-2; a possible D gene is TRBD1 (5 bases). Germline CDR1 SGHRS, CDR2 YFSETQ. Trimming removed 4 bases from V and 7 bases from J, with 17 bases in between. The CDR3 extends over 15 amino acids. The CDR3 region has the DNA TGCGCCAGCAGCCTCCAGGGTGGGGCCGGCGGGGAGCTGTTTTTT. Encoded protein: CASSLQGGAGGELFF.

The chain has TRBV28 and TRBJ1-5; D remains ambiguous. The CDR3 length is 13 residues. The germline V gene has CDR1 MDHEN and CDR2 SYDVKM. V shed 2 bases and J shed 5 bases, with 7 bases lying between them. CDR3 nucleotide sequence: TGTGCCAGCAGTTTAGACGGGGATCAGCCCCAGCATTTT. Translated: CASSLDGDQPQHF.

The chain joins TRBV9 to TRBJ2-6, with TRBD1 identical over 7 bases. The germline V gene has CDR1 SGDLS and CDR2 YYNGEE. The CDR3 covers 19 residues. The J segment lost 4 bases and the V segment lost 4 bases, leaving 17 bases of the junction unmatched. For the CDR3, the DNA is TGTGCCAGCAGCCCGAGACCGACAGGGTGGGTATCCGGGGCCAACGTCCTGACTTTC. It codes for CASSPRPTGWVSGANVLTF.

The V gene is TRBV19, the J gene TRBJ1-2; 7 positions match TRBD1. The CDR3 loop spans 14 amino acids. With 6 bases clipped from V and 2 bases from J, the junction kept 6 bases outside the gene matches. The germline CDR1 and CDR2 sequences are LNHDA and SQIVND (reference sequence). The CDR3 bases are TGTGCCAGTAGCGCCGGGACAGAAAACTATGGCTACACCTTC. Protein sequence: CASSAGTENYGYTF.

This clone has a handful of counts. This chain uses TRBV3-1 (or the pseudogene TRBV3-2) with TRBJ1-5; D ambiguous. V lost 8 bases, J lost 0 bases, and 5 bases lay in between. Germline assignment: CDR1 LGHDT and CDR2 YNNKEL (reference sequence). This CDR3 contains 12 residues. The CDR3 spells CASGYSNQPQHF. In DNA form, the CDR3 reads TGTGCCAGCGGGTATAGCAATCAGCCCCAGCATTTT.

The chain is built from TRBV5-5 and TRBJ2-2; 11 nucleotides line up with TRBD1. CDR1 and CDR2 from the germline V gene are SGHKS and YYEKEE (reference sequence). The CDR3 runs to 17 residues. V was clipped by 4 bases and J by 6 bases; unmatched bases: 11. CDR3 bases: TGTGCCAGCAGCGGTGACCGGGACAGGGGGATCTCCGGGGAGCTGTTTTTT. Translation gives CASSGDRDRGISGELFF.

This chain joins TRBV6-1 and TRBJ1-2; 7 positions agree with TRBD1. The CDR3 runs to 13 residues. Unmatched junction bases numbered 2, after V lost 1 base and J lost 6 bases. The germline gives CDR1 MNHNS, CDR2 SASEGT. CDR3 DNA: TGTGCCAGCAGTGAAGAACAGGGGCATGGCTACACCTTC. Its protein product is CASSEEQGHGYTF.

The chain joins TRBV5-5 to TRBJ1-2, with TRBD1 matching over 11 bases. The trim removed 5 bases at V and 3 bases at J, leaving 12 bases unmatched. This CDR3 is 17 amino acids long. Germline V gives CDR1 SGHKS, CDR2 YYEKEE (reference sequence). The DNA for the CDR3 is TGTGCCAGCAGTCCGCGGGGAGGACAGGGGGCGGACTATGGCTACACCTTC. Amino acids: CASSPRGGQGADYGYTF.

V and J are TRBV4-3 and TRBJ2-1; perhaps TRBD2 as D (6 bases). Germline values: CDR1 LGHNA, CDR2 YSLEER. V dropped 0 bases and J dropped 3 bases, with 21 bases sitting between them. The CDR3 runs to 19 residues. The CDR3 DNA reads TGCGCCAGCAGCCAAGATCCGAGCGGAGCGGGTAATTACTACAATGAGCAGTTCTTC. Amino acid sequence: CASSQDPSGAGNYYNEQFF.

The J gene is TRBJ1-1, the V gene TRBV25-1; D ambiguous. V lost 4 bases, J lost 5 bases, and 17 bases lay in between. Germline loops: CDR1 MGHDK, CDR2 SYGVNS. The CDR3 consists of 15 residues. The CDR3 DNA reads TGTGCCAGCAGTGCCTCAGCTGGGTGGAATACTGAAGCTTTCTTT. Translation: CASSASAGWNTEAFF. Full variable domain (missing parts from reference TRBV25-1 and TRBJ1-1): EADIYQTPRYLVIGTGKKITLECSQTMGHDKMYWYQQDPGMELHLIHYSYGVNSTEKGDLSSESTVSRIRTEHFPLTLESARPSHTSQYLCASSASAGWNTEAFFGQGTRLTVV.

The rearrangement joins TRBV12-3 or TRBV12-4 to TRBJ2-3; a possible D gene is TRBD1 (8 bases). V lost 5 bases and J 8 bases, leaving 14 bases between the germline ends. This CDR3 has 13 residues. CDR3 sequence: CASSDTGGVTQYF. Here the CDR3 DNA reads TGTGCCAGCAGTGATACAGGGGGGGTTACGCAGTATTTT.

V and J are TRBV5-6 and TRBJ1-2; D is perhaps TRBD1 (5 bases). The V and J ends lost 2 bases and 7 bases respectively, with 9 bases between them. CDR1 and CDR2 (germline): SGHDT, YYEEEE. The CDR3 loop spans 12 amino acids. For the CDR3, the DNA is TGTGCCAGCAGCTTCAGGGACGGTGGCTACACCTTC. Its protein product is CASSFRDGGYTF.